Presented here are 17 T cell receptor beta chains from one specimen sequenced in a study of tumor T cells in aggressive B-cell lymphoma. Data came from immunoSEQ multiplex PCR; TCRdb stores just in-frame clones and leaves some out. The sample has around 6,300 clones, 70% to 90% seen once. The sample comprised tumor tissue. Source of these receptors: an adult with diffuse large B cell lymphoma. Some clones in this sample may be carry-over from other donors' samples.

The CDR3 loop is CASSLQGAGANVLTF. In DNA, the CDR3 is TGTGCCAGCAGCTTACAGGGGGCCGGGGCCAACGTCCTGACTTTC. This chain joins TRBV7-3 and TRBJ2-6; TRBD1 matches at 8 bases. The germline V gene encodes CDR1 SGHTA and CDR2 FQGTGA. V gave up 2 bases and J gave up 4 bases; unmatched junction bases: 1. The length of the CDR3 is 15 residues.

The chain is built from TRBV19 and TRBJ2-6, with D possibly being TRBD1 (7 bases). With 3 bases removed from V and 2 bases from J, the gap between germline ends came to 14 bases. The V gene's germline CDR1 is LNHDA and CDR2 SQIVND (reference sequence). This CDR3 comprises 17 residues. CDR3 nucleotides: TGTGCCAGTAGTATCTCCCGCAGGGGGGCTGGGGCCAACGTCCTGACTTTC. Its translation is CASSISRRGAGANVLTF.

This chain joins TRBV6-1 and TRBJ2-6; perhaps TRBD1 as D (6 bases). The CDR3 runs 16 residues. Looked up from germline, CDR1 is MNHNS and CDR2 is SASEGT. V was pared by 0 bases and J by 1 base, with 7 bases between. In DNA, the CDR3 is TGTGCCAGCAGTGAAGCGGGGGCTTCTGGGGCCAACGTCCTGACTTTC. This translates into CASSEAGASGANVLTF.

This clone was observed a single time. V and J are TRBV5-4 and TRBJ2-5, with D hard to call. V lost 2 bases and J 7 bases, leaving 9 bases between the germline ends. This CDR3 has 12 residues. CDR1 is SGHNT, CDR2 YYREEE, per germline (reference sequence). The DNA for the CDR3 is TGTGCCAGCAGCTTAGGTCCGGGGACCCAGTACTTC. As protein: CASSLGPGTQYF.

J is TRBJ2-7 and V is TRBV5-1; 7 bases line up with TRBD1. Germline CDR1 reads SGHRS; CDR2 reads YFSETQ. V shed 0 bases, J shed 7 bases, and the junction held 13 bases outside the gene matches. CDR3 length: 16 amino acids. CDR3 DNA sequence: TGCGCCAGCAGCTTGGGACAGGGAACACCCTCGAAAGAGCAGTACTTC. It is translated as CASSLGQGTPSKEQYF. The complete variable domain, with remaining parts taken from reference TRBV5-1 and TRBJ2-7, reads KAGVTQTPRYLIKTRGQQVTLSCSPISGHRSVSWYQQTPGQGLQFLFEYFSETQRNKGNFPGRFSGRQFSNSRSEMNVSTLELGDSALYLCASSLGQGTPSKEQYFGPGTRLTVT.

The J gene is TRBJ1-5, the V gene TRBV28; no clear D gene. This CDR3 has 12 residues. V was cut by 3 bases and J by 6 bases, with 6 bases left in between. Germline-derived CDR1 and CDR2 are MDHEN and SYDVKM. The CDR3 nucleotides are TGTGCCAGCAGTTTCAGCGGTCAGCCCCAGCATTTT. It codes for CASSFSGQPQHF.

The chain couples TRBV11-1 to TRBJ2-3; D is uncertain. Trimming removed 3 bases at V and 2 bases at J, with 6 bases between. The CDR3 contains 13 residues. In germline, CDR1 is SGHAT, CDR2 FQDESV (reference sequence). In DNA, the CDR3 is TGTGCCAGCAGCTTGCAGGTCACAGATACGCAGTATTTT. Translating it yields CASSLQVTDTQYF.

The chain combines TRBV2 with TRBJ2-7; 12 bases agree with TRBD2. CDR3 length: 15 amino acids. Germline CDR1 is SNHLY and CDR2 is FYNNEI. Trimming cost V 5 bases and J 7 bases; bases outside gene matches: 9. The CDR3 reads CASSKRLAGAKEQYF. In nucleotides, the CDR3 is TGTGCCAGCAGTAAGCGACTAGCGGGAGCTAAAGAGCAGTACTTC.

The chain has TRBV7-2 and TRBJ2-1; 7 bases line up with TRBD2. This CDR3 comprises 14 residues. J was trimmed by 9 bases and V by 1 base; bases with no gene match: 6. Germline-derived CDR1 and CDR2 are SGHTA and FQGNSA. This chain's CDR3 is CASSLGTGGTEQFF. CDR3 nucleotides: TGTGCCAGCAGCTTAGGTACGGGAGGTACTGAGCAGTTCTTC.

This sequence joins TRBV4-2 and TRBJ2-5, with 13 bases identical to TRBD2. The CDR3 totals 17 residues. V dropped 0 bases and J dropped 4; count of bases not matched to a gene: 5. The germline gives CDR1 LGHNA, CDR2 YNFKEQ. CDR3 sequence (DNA): TGTGCCAGCAGCCAAGAAACGCGGACTAGCGGGAGAGAGACCCAGTACTTC. Translating gives CASSQETRTSGRETQYF.

The chain couples TRBV7-9 to TRBJ2-1; 8 positions agree with TRBD2. The V gene's germline CDR1 is SEHNR and CDR2 FQNEAQ (reference sequence). The CDR3 length is 19 residues. The V and J ends lost 2 bases and 7 bases, in that order; junction bases with no gene match: 19. The DNA for the CDR3 is TGTGCCAGCAGCTTACCGGACGCGGGGGGAGGTGGAGGTGGGAATGAGCAGTTCTTC. The encoded protein is CASSLPDAGGGGGGNEQFF.

CDR3 amino acids: CASSPRDRGLVGELFF. The CDR3 DNA sequence: TGTGCCAGCAGCCCCCGGGACAGGGGGCTAGTGGGGGAGCTGTTTTTT. The chain employs TRBV4-2 and TRBJ2-2; 12 bases map to TRBD1. Germline V lookup: CDR1 LGHNA, CDR2 YNFKEQ. V was pared by 4 bases and J by 8 bases, with 8 bases of the junction left unmatched. The CDR3 is 16 residues long.

Remarks on this clone: This sample includes further DNA sequences coding for the same CDR3. The rearrangement uses TRBV2 and TRBJ2-1, with 8 bases aligning to TRBD2. Germline-derived CDR1 and CDR2 are SNHLY and FYNNEI. Trimming at V came to 5 bases and at J to 6 bases, leaving 15 bases not matched to a gene. The CDR3 has 17 amino acids. In DNA form, the CDR3 reads TGTGCCAGCAGTCCGGGGATTTTAGCGGGATCGACCAATGAGCAGTTCTTC. Its translation is CASSPGILAGSTNEQFF. The whole variable domain, filled in from reference TRBV2 and TRBJ2-1, reads EPEVTQTPSHQVTQMGQEVILRCVPISNHLYFYWYRQILGQKVEFLVSFYNNEISEKSEIFDDQFSVERPDGSNFTLKIRSTKLEDSAMYFCASSPGILAGSTNEQFFGPGTRLTVL.

This chain links TRBV29-1 with TRBJ2-3, with 7 positions matching TRBD2. This CDR3 has 13 amino acids. Trimming cost V 4 bases and J 4 bases; bases outside gene matches: 5. The germline gives CDR1 SQVTM, CDR2 ANQGSEA. CDR3 amino acids: CSVVKRGADTQYF. CDR3 DNA: TGCAGCGTTGTTAAGCGGGGCGCAGATACGCAGTATTTT.

CDR3 sequence (DNA): TGTGCCAGCAACCTGGGGGGACAGTATGGAGAGCAGTACTTC. It encodes CASNLGGQYGEQYF. V gene TRBV9 combines with J gene TRBJ2-7; possibly TRBD1 for D (7 bases). Trimming shortened V by 6 bases and J by 7 bases, and 20 bases separated the two germline ends. The CDR3 covers 14 residues. The V gene's germline CDR1 is SGDLS and CDR2 YYNGEE.

The gene calls are TRBV11-1 and TRBJ1-3; maybe TRBD1 (5 bases). The V end was cut by 2 bases, the J end by 0 bases, with 11 bases between. The CDR3 runs to 16 residues. Germline CDR1 is SGHAT and CDR2 is FQDESV (reference sequence). The CDR3 sequence: CASSLSTGDSGNTIYF. The CDR3 DNA follows: TGTGCCAGCAGCTTATCAACAGGAGACTCTGGAAACACCATATATTTT.

The chain links TRBV5-1 to TRBJ2-1, with D possibly TRBD1 on 7 matching bases. Trimming shortened V by 4 bases and J by 10 bases, and 24 bases separated the two germline ends. CDR1 and CDR2 from the germline V gene are SGHRS and YFSETQ. The CDR3 consists of 16 residues. Here the CDR3 reads CASSPGGGPGPVEQFF. CDR3 sequence (DNA): TGCGCCAGCAGCCCCGGAGGGGGCCCCGGGCCGGTCGAGCAGTTCTTC.